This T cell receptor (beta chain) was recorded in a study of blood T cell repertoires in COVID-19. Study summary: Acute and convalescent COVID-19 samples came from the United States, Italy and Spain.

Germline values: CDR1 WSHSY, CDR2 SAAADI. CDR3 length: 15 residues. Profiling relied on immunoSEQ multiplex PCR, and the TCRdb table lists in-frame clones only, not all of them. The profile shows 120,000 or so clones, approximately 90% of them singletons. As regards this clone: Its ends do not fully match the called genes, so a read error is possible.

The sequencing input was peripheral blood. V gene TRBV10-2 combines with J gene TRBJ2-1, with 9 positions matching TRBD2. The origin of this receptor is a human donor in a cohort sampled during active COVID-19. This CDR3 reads CASRDSSGANNEQFF. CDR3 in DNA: TGCGCCAGCCGTGACTCTAGCGGGGCAAACAATGAGCAGTTCTTC.